This is a list of T cell receptor beta chains from one sample in a study of T cells in Graves' hyperthyroidism and ophthalmopathy. TCRdb used MiXCR to reprocess the multiplex PCR reads, holding one entry per CDR3 protein. The table has roughly 300,000 distinct CDR3 sequences, about 20% seen once. The source material was blood. The receptors come from a woman aged 45-65 years with Graves' hyperthyroidism. CDR3s include the opening cysteine and the closing phenylalanine or tryptophan. The D gene is left open where the match is weak. Expanded clones are given a class, and other clones once, few, many or no size at all.

CDR3nt | CDR3aa | abundance | j_gene | d_gene | v_gene
TGTGCCAGCAGTTACTCTCCCCCTAGCGGGATCTACAATGAGCAGTTCTTC | CASSYSPPSGIYNEQFF | many | TRBJ2-1 | TRBD2 | TRBV6-6
TGCGCCAGCAGCCAAGAAGCATGGGCCCGCTACGAGCAGTACTTC | CASSQEAWARYEQYF | . | TRBJ2-7 | . | TRBV4-1
TGTGCCAGCAGCCCAGACGGGCATGGAAACACCATATATTTT | CASSPDGHGNTIYF | . | TRBJ1-3 | . | TRBV5-4
TGCAGTGCTACCCCTGGGGAGACCCAGTACTTC | CSATPGETQYF | few | TRBJ2-5 | . | TRBV20-1
TGCGCCAGCAGCACATCAGCGGGCACAGATACGCAGTATTTT | CASSTSAGTDTQYF | few | TRBJ2-3 | . | TRBV5-1
TGTGCCAGCAGTTCCGGGACGGAGGTCAATGAGCAGTTCTTC | CASSSGTEVNEQFF | many | TRBJ2-1 | . | TRBV6-2/TRBV6-3
TGTGCCAGCTCACCCCTCCAGGGCGATTCACCCCTCCACTTT | CASSPLQGDSPLHF | many | TRBJ1-6 | . | TRBV18
TGTGCCAGCAGCAATTCAGGGGTCCCTCAGCCCCAGCATTTT | CASSNSGVPQPQHF | . | TRBJ1-5 | . | TRBV7-9
TGTGCCAGCAGCTTGGGAGTAGCGGAGTGGGGTCGGGAGCTGTTTTTT | CASSLGVAEWGRELFF | . | TRBJ2-2 | . | TRBV5-6
TGTGCCAGCAGCAGTTGGACTAGCGGGACGAAACAGTACTTC | CASSSWTSGTKQYF | many | TRBJ2-5 | TRBD2 | TRBV27
TGTGCTAGTGGTTTGGGGGTAGCCAGGGACACTGAAGCTTTCTTT | CASGLGVARDTEAFF | many | TRBJ1-1 | . | TRBV12-5
TGTGCCAGCAGCCTACTAAGGGTGACGGGCCACACCATATATTTT | CASSLLRVTGHTIYF | many | TRBJ1-3 | . | TRBV3-1
TGTGCCAGCAGCTCCCGGCCTGATACGCAGTATTTT | CASSSRPDTQYF | many | TRBJ2-3 | . | TRBV7-9
TGCGCCAGCAGCTTGAGGCTCGTAAATGAGCAGTTCTTC | CASSLRLVNEQFF | few | TRBJ2-1 | . | TRBV5-1
TGTGCCTGGAGTCGGAACAATCAGCCCCAGCATTTT | CAWSRNNQPQHF | many | TRBJ1-5 | . | TRBV30
TGCAGTTCCCCTTCTCAGGGGCGGGTCGAGCAGTACTTC | CSSPSQGRVEQYF | few | TRBJ2-7 | . | TRBV20-1
TGCAGCGTTGGACAGGGGTCCACCGGGGAGCTGTTTTTT | CSVGQGSTGELFF | few | TRBJ2-2 | TRBD1 | TRBV29-1
TGCGCCAGCAGGGCGGGCGGGACAGATACGCAGTATTTT | CASRAGGTDTQYF | . | TRBJ2-3 | . | TRBV10-2
TGTGCCACCAGCACTCTAGTTTTCGGGGAGCTGTTTTTT | CATSTLVFGELFF | . | TRBJ2-2 | . | TRBV15
TGTGCCAGTAGTATAGTGGGGGGTTCTACTGAAGCTTTCTTT | CASSIVGGSTEAFF | . | TRBJ1-1 | . | TRBV19
TGTGCCAGCAGCTCACGGATCGGAGTATCGAGGGATGAGCAGTTCTTC | CASSSRIGVSRDEQFF | many | TRBJ2-1 | . | TRBV7-6